The 32 T cell receptor beta chains below come from one sample, sequenced in a study of T cells in Graves' hyperthyroidism and ophthalmopathy. Amplified regions were TCR beta CDR3 sequences from RNA transcripts. The HTBI primer set was used in a first-round RT-PCR of the TCR CDR3. Each CDR3 protein is one row after TCRdb ran MiXCR on the multiplex PCR reads. The sample has hundreds of thousands of distinct CDR3 sequences; 20% are singletons. Sequenced input: blood. These receptors were obtained from a man aged 35 to 55 with Graves' ophthalmopathy.

The V gene is TRBV29-1, the J gene TRBJ1-2; 8 positions agree with TRBD1. The CDR3 spans 12 residues. V was pared by 3 bases and J by 8 bases, with 5 bases of the junction left unmatched. CDR1 is SQVTM, CDR2 ANQGSEA, per germline. DNA for the CDR3: TGCAGCGTTGATGGCAGGGGGCAAGGCTACACCTTC. Protein product: CSVDGRGQGYTF.

This clonotype has ten or more counts. The CDR3 sequence: CASSVSTMNTEAFF. The CDR3 DNA sequence: TGTGCCAGCAGTGTATCTACCATGAACACTGAAGCTTTCTTT. V gene TRBV2 combines with J gene TRBJ1-1; D unresolved. V lost 4 bases to trimming and J lost 0 bases, with 9 bases between them. Germline CDR1 and CDR2: SNHLY and FYNNEI. This CDR3 is 14 amino acids long.

This clonotype came up a few times. CDR3: CATQGNADGYTF. DNA of the CDR3: TGTGCCACGCAGGGGAATGCGGATGGCTACACCTTC. The gene calls are TRBV6-1 and TRBJ1-2, with a weak D call TRBD1 (6 bases). Trimming took 10 bases from V and 6 from J, leaving 15 bases between them. The V gene's germline CDR1 is MNHNS and CDR2 SASEGT. There are 12 residues in the CDR3.

The rearrangement joins TRBV12-5 to TRBJ2-3; D is possibly TRBD2 (5 bases). V lost 5 bases, J lost 6 bases, and 24 bases lay in between. The CDR3 is made up of 17 amino acids. The germline V gene has CDR1 LGHNT and CDR2 FRNRAP. CDR3 nucleotides: TGTGCTAGTGGTCTTCGGGGATCGAATCCCAGCCTGGATACGCAGTATTTT. Amino acid sequence: CASGLRGSNPSLDTQYF.

This clonotype was seen repeatedly, ten times or more. This chain uses TRBV10-3 with TRBJ2-7; D gene uncertain. Trimming took off 5 bases at V and 0 bases at J, with 11 bases between the two ends. Germline assignment: CDR1 ENHRY and CDR2 SYGVKD. The CDR3 loop spans 14 amino acids. CDR3 sequence (DNA): TGTGCCATCAGTCTGGGCGGCAGCTCCTACGAGCAGTACTTC. It is translated as CAISLGGSSYEQYF.

This clonotype was seen only a few times. The chain uses TRBV5-1 and TRBJ1-2; D not resolved. The CDR3 loop spans 15 amino acids. Trimming pared 0 bases from V and 0 bases from J, leaving 9 bases between. CDR1 SGHRS and CDR2 YFSETQ come from the germline V gene. CDR3 loop: CASSLGLQANYGYTF. In DNA, the CDR3 is TGCGCCAGCAGCTTGGGGTTACAAGCTAACTATGGCTACACCTTC.

At least ten counts were recorded for this clonotype. The chain carries TRBV20-1 and TRBJ2-3; D is unresolved. With 4 bases removed from V and 4 bases from J, the gap between germline ends came to 9 bases. The CDR3 is made up of 12 amino acids. The germline gives CDR1 DFQATT, CDR2 SNEGSKA (reference sequence). The CDR3 sequence: CSATLRADTQYF. The CDR3, as DNA: TGCAGTGCTACCTTAAGGGCAGATACGCAGTATTTT.

This clonotype occurred many times. The chain joins TRBV11-1 to TRBJ2-5; 13 bases align to TRBD2. There are 19 residues in the CDR3. Germline-derived CDR1 and CDR2 are SGHAT and FQDESV (reference sequence). The V segment lost 5 bases and the J segment 1 base; nucleotides outside the gene matches: 13. The DNA of the CDR3 is TGTGCCAGCAGCCCCGGACAGACCGGGACTAGCGGGATCCAAGAGACCCAGTACTTC. As protein: CASSPGQTGTSGIQETQYF.

The chain has TRBV2 and TRBJ1-2, with TRBD1 identical over 9 bases. Germline lookup yields CDR1 SNHLY and CDR2 FYNNEI. J was trimmed by 7 bases and V by 7 bases; bases with no gene match: 10. The CDR3 totals 14 residues. CDR3 in DNA: TGTGCCAGCAAAACCGAACAGGGGGCGGTTGGCTACACCTTC. Translated: CASKTEQGAVGYTF.

This clonotype has ten or more counts. The chain employs TRBV20-1 and TRBJ1-1; a weak D match, TRBD1 (6 bases). From germline, CDR1 is DFQATT and CDR2 SNEGSKA (reference sequence). The V gene lost 0 bases and the J gene lost 4 bases, with 9 bases spanning the gap. The CDR3 sequence is 13 residues long. The chain's CDR3 is CSARDPGVTEAFF. CDR3 bases: TGCAGTGCTAGAGATCCAGGGGTCACTGAAGCTTTCTTT.

As concerns this clonotype: A much larger clone lies one base from this, so it may be a read error. The gene calls are TRBV6-5 and TRBJ2-5; TRBD2 matches at 11 bases. This CDR3 spans 16 amino acids. The germline CDR1 and CDR2 sequences are MNHEY and SVGAGI. The trim removed 4 bases at V and 4 bases at J, leaving 8 bases unmatched. The CDR3 here is CASSLLAGVGPETQYF. The CDR3 region has the DNA TGTGCCAGCAGTTTACTAGCGGGAGTGGGGCCAGAGACCCAGTACTTC.

V gene TRBV24-1 combines with J gene TRBJ2-1; 9 bases align to TRBD2. Trimming took 5 bases from V and 5 from J; bases not matched to a gene: 6. The CDR3 contains 15 residues. Germline lookup yields CDR1 KGHDR and CDR2 SFDVKD. The CDR3 sequence: CATSGSSGGNNEQFF. The CDR3 region has the DNA TGTGCCACCAGTGGGTCCAGCGGGGGGAACAATGAGCAGTTCTTC.

The CDR3 DNA follows: TGTGCCAGCAGTTTATGGACAGGCAATTCACCCCTCCACTTT. It translates to CASSLWTGNSPLHF. The rearrangement links TRBV28 to TRBJ1-6, with a tentative D call TRBD1 (6 bases). The CDR3 totals 14 residues. Trimming removed 0 bases from V and 7 bases from J, with 7 bases in between. The germline V gene has CDR1 MDHEN and CDR2 SYDVKM.

This clonotype was counted a single time. The CDR3 loop reads CSAQSRDGAYEQYF. In nucleotides, the CDR3 is TGCAGTGCCCAATCGAGGGACGGAGCCTACGAGCAGTACTTC. The chain is built from TRBV20-1 and TRBJ2-7; the D call may be TRBD1 or TRBD2 (5 bases each). There are 14 residues in the CDR3. Germline assignment: CDR1 DFQATT and CDR2 SNEGSKA (reference sequence). The V end lost 6 bases, the J end lost 2 bases, and 17 bases lay between the germline ends.

The V and J genes are TRBV20-1 and TRBJ1-2; 9 bases map to TRBD1. V lost 0 bases to trimming and J lost 4 bases; unmatched junction nucleotides: 12. Germline V gives CDR1 DFQATT, CDR2 SNEGSKA (reference sequence). The CDR3 length is 17 residues. CDR3 region: CSARDSRDRARGYGYTF. The CDR3 DNA reads TGCAGTGCTAGAGATTCCCGGGACAGGGCGAGAGGCTATGGCTACACCTTC.

This chain uses TRBV15 with TRBJ2-3, with D perhaps TRBD2 (5 bases). Germline V lookup: CDR1 LNHNV, CDR2 YYDKDF (reference sequence). CDR3 size: 16 residues. Trimming left V 1 base short and J 7 bases short, with 18 bases between. CDR3 coding DNA: TGTGCCACCAGCAGAGTTGCTAGCTCCCTGGGGAATACGCAGTATTTT. It encodes CATSRVASSLGNTQYF.

This clonotype was detected ten times or more. J is TRBJ2-1 and V is TRBV7-9; D gene ambiguous. Germline assignment: CDR1 SEHNR and CDR2 FQNEAQ (reference sequence). The ends were cut back, 2 bases at V and 1 base at J, with 9 bases in the middle. The CDR3 is 15 residues long. The CDR3 nucleotides read TGTGCCAGCAGCTTATCGGCCAGTTCCTACAATGAGCAGTTCTTC. This encodes CASSLSASSYNEQFF.

Only a few counts were recorded for this clonotype. The chain carries TRBV12-3 or TRBV12-4 and TRBJ1-5, with D perhaps TRBD1 (5 bases). The CDR3 spans 14 residues. The V gene lost 4 bases and the J gene lost 4 bases, with 11 bases spanning the gap. CDR3 in amino acids: CASSSGIWNQPQHF. The CDR3 DNA sequence: TGTGCCAGCAGTTCAGGGATATGGAATCAGCCCCAGCATTTT.

This clonotype was counted only a few times. The chain is built from TRBV14 and TRBJ2-1, with 15 bases that match TRBD2. V lost 2 bases and J lost 9; bases outside the gene matches: 5. The CDR3 runs to 16 residues. CDR1 is SGHDN, CDR2 FVKESK, per germline. CDR3 protein: CASSQLGLAGGSEQFF. DNA of the CDR3: TGTGCCAGCAGCCAACTGGGACTAGCGGGGGGATCTGAGCAGTTCTTC. Full variable domain (remainder filled in from reference TRBV14 and TRBJ2-1): EAGVTQFPSHSVIEKGQTVTLRCDPISGHDNLYWYRRVMGKEIKFLLHFVKESKQDESGMPNNRFLAERTGGTYSTLKVQPAELEDSGVYFCASSQLGLAGGSEQFFGPGTRLTVL.

The chain's CDR3 is CASRIGTLFTDTQYF. CDR3 DNA sequence: TGTGCCAGCAGGATAGGGACGCTTTTCACAGATACGCAGTATTTT. This rearrangement joins TRBV12-3 or TRBV12-4 to TRBJ2-3, with D possibly called TRBD1 or TRBD2 (5 bases each). This CDR3 region has 15 residues. V lost 6 bases and J lost 2, with 15 bases in between.

This clonotype was observed a few times. J is TRBJ2-7 and V is TRBV7-9; the D is unclear. The CDR3 has 14 amino acids. Per germline, CDR1 SEHNR and CDR2 FQNEAQ (reference sequence). Trimming took off 0 bases at V and 0 bases at J, with 6 bases between the two ends. The chain's CDR3 is CASSLADISYEQYF. The DNA for the CDR3 is TGTGCCAGCAGCTTAGCGGATATCTCCTACGAGCAGTACTTC.

This clonotype occurred many times. CDR3 in DNA: TGTGCCTGGAGCCGATGGACCGGGGAGCTGTTTTTT. Protein sequence: CAWSRWTGELFF. The gene calls are TRBV30 and TRBJ2-2, with D hard to call. The germline V gene has CDR1 GTSNPN and CDR2 SVGIG (reference sequence). The V end was cut by 3 bases, the J end by 5 bases, with 7 bases between. The CDR3 has 12 amino acids.

To note about this clonotype: Being one base from a much bigger clone, this may be a read error. The chain couples TRBV27 to TRBJ2-7, with 11 positions matching TRBD1. This CDR3 region has 15 residues. CDR1 MNHEY and CDR2 SMNVEV come from the germline V gene (reference sequence). In nucleotides, the CDR3 is TGTGTCAGCAGCTTAGCCGGGACAGGGGGAGACGAGCAGTACTTC. This encodes CVSSLAGTGGDEQYF.

This clonotype was picked up a small number of times. The chain uses TRBV28 and TRBJ1-6; tentatively, D is TRBD1 (5 bases). This CDR3 region has 15 residues. Germline assignment: CDR1 MDHEN and CDR2 SYDVKM. V dropped 6 bases and J dropped 4 bases, with 13 bases sitting between them. The CDR3 sequence: CASSLPGGYNSPLHF. For the CDR3, the DNA is TGTGCCAGCAGCCTCCCGGGGGGTTATAATTCACCCCTCCACTTT.

The genes are TRBV6-2 or TRBV6-3 and TRBJ2-7; 8 positions agree with TRBD2. The CDR3 runs to 14 residues. Germline-derived CDR1 and CDR2 are MNHEY and SVGEGT. J lost 4 bases, V lost 8 bases, and 10 bases had no gene match. CDR3 sequence reads: CASVRGGAQYEQYF. For the CDR3, the DNA is TGTGCCAGCGTCCGGGGGGGGGCACAATACGAGCAGTACTTC.

The V gene is TRBV20-1, the J gene TRBJ2-1; D gene unclear. Germline CDR1 DFQATT, CDR2 SNEGSKA (reference sequence). The CDR3 is 11 amino acids. The V end lost 5 bases, the J end lost 4 bases, and 6 bases lay between the germline ends. The CDR3 region is CSALKYNEQFF. DNA for the CDR3: TGCAGTGCTCTTAAATACAATGAGCAGTTCTTC.

In this sample, this clonotype turned up once. The rearrangement links TRBV14 to TRBJ2-7; a weak D match, TRBD1 (5 bases). The CDR3 totals 13 residues. V was cut by 8 bases and J by 4 bases, with 15 bases left in between. From germline, CDR1 is SGHDN and CDR2 FVKESK. As DNA, the CDR3 is TGTGCCAGCGGTCGACAGCTCGGATACGAGCAGTACTTC. This sequence encodes CASGRQLGYEQYF.

This clonotype was detected a few times. V is TRBV12-3 or TRBV12-4 and J is TRBJ1-1; TRBD1 is a possible D gene (6 bases). Trimming took 7 bases from V and 4 from J, leaving 16 bases between them. The CDR3 runs 14 residues. CDR3 sequence: CASKRGTGRTEAFF. Written as DNA, the CDR3 is TGTGCCAGCAAGAGGGGGACCGGACGCACTGAAGCTTTCTTT.

This clonotype was seen many times. CDR3 nucleotides: TGTGCCTGGAGTGGCGGACAGGGGGCTGGATCACCCCTCCACTTT. This translates into CAWSGGQGAGSPLHF. The chain combines TRBV30 with TRBJ1-6; 11 bases agree with TRBD1. V was clipped by 1 base and J by 10 bases; unmatched bases: 6. The germline V gene has CDR1 GTSNPN and CDR2 SVGIG (reference sequence). CDR3 length: 15 residues.

This clonotype occurred a few times. It may be a read error: a sequence one base away is much more abundant. V usage is TRBV28 and J usage is TRBJ2-7; 10 bases align to TRBD1. CDR1 and CDR2 from the germline V gene are MDHEN and SYDVKM. CDR3 length: 15 amino acids. The CDR3 DNA reads TGTGTCAGCAGCCTCCCGGGACAGGGGAGGTACGAGCAGTACTTC. Its protein is CVSSLPGQGRYEQYF.

The table lists this clonotype with many counts. The rearrangement joins TRBV7-2 to TRBJ1-2; D unresolved. Germline CDR1 SGHTA, CDR2 FQGNSA. The CDR3 runs to 13 residues. V was clipped by 2 bases and J by 5 bases, with 9 bases between them. In nucleotides, the CDR3 is TGTGCCAGCAGCTTATCCGGCAGATATGGCTACACCTTC. Amino acids: CASSLSGRYGYTF.

The chain uses TRBV7-2 and TRBJ2-5; TRBD2 agrees at 11 bases. V shed 9 bases and J 4 bases; nucleotides not matched to a gene: 7. The CDR3 consists of 14 residues. Germline CDR1 is SGHTA and CDR2 is FQGNSA. CDR3 DNA: TGTGCCAGTAACCAACTAGCGGGAGTAGAGACCCAGTACTTC. Translated, it gives CASNQLAGVETQYF.